The present T cell receptor (beta chain) was sequenced within a study of cytomegalovirus exposure and HLA in healthy donors. The PCR had 60 Vbeta and 13 Jbeta primers. The data were produced by immunoSEQ multiplex PCR, yet TCRdb's version contains in-frame clones alone and is incomplete. The sample holds some 120,000 clones; approximately 80% are singletons and the top ten take over 9.5%. This clone was seen more than once but under ten times. CDR3 length equals 16 residues. Germline CDR1 and CDR2: SGHRS and YFSETQ. V lost 1 base, J lost 1 base, and 15 bases lay in between. This receptor was identified in a man aged 35 to 55 in good health and CMV-seropositive. The V gene is TRBV5-1, the J gene TRBJ2-7, with D possibly TRBD1 on 6 matching bases. The specimen sequenced was PBMCs. The CDR3 spells CASSLFFGQRSYEQYF. The CDR3 coding sequence is TGCGCCAGCAGCTTGTTTTTCGGACAGAGGTCCTACGAGCAGTACTTC.